A single sample is the source of the 11 T cell receptor beta chains below, sequenced in a study of CD8+ T cells in alopecia areata. The treatment here: oral pan-JAK inhibitor, 5-10 mg twice daily. The sequencing template was cDNA reverse transcribed from extracted RNA. Libraries were prepared by immunoSEQ multiplex PCR; TCRdb keeps only in-frame clonotypes and omits some of them. The sample records some 210,000 clones, more than 55% being singletons. The material sequenced was CD4+ T cells sorted from blood, taken at week 44, from a patient treated with tofacitinib. The receptors here all came from a human donor with alopecia areata.

The chain has TRBV2 and TRBJ2-5, with a tentative D call TRBD2 (6 bases). The germline V and J ends were trimmed by 8 bases and 3 bases, with 10 bases remaining between them. The germline CDR1 and CDR2 sequences are SNHLY and FYNNEI. The CDR3 sequence is 12 residues long. The CDR3 region is CASGGAEETQYF. CDR3 DNA: TGTGCCAGCGGCGGGGCCGAAGAGACCCAGTACTTC.

The CDR3 sequence is CASSVDPPAGIYNEQFF. For the CDR3, the DNA is TGTGCCAGCAGCGTAGATCCCCCAGCAGGAATATACAATGAGCAGTTCTTC. The gene calls are TRBV9 and TRBJ2-1; D uncertain. V lost 0 bases to trimming and J lost 4 bases, with 17 bases between them. The CDR3 runs 17 residues. In germline, CDR1 is SGDLS, CDR2 YYNGEE.

Only one count was recorded for this clone. This chain uses TRBV10-3 with TRBJ2-1, with a possible D match to TRBD2 (6 bases). Germline-derived CDR1 and CDR2 are ENHRY and SYGVKD. The CDR3 has 12 residues. V lost 9 bases and J 4 bases, leaving 10 bases between the germline ends. CDR3 coding DNA: TGTGCCATTAGCGGACCATACAATGAGCAGTTCTTC. Translation: CAISGPYNEQFF.

The V and J genes are TRBV18 and TRBJ2-5, with 7 nucleotides matching TRBD1. Trimming removed 2 bases from V and 1 base from J; junction bases left unmatched: 1. CDR3 length: 14 amino acids. The germline V gene encodes CDR1 KGHSH and CDR2 LQKENI. As DNA, the CDR3 is TGTGCCAGCTCACCAAACAGGGGCCAAGAGACCCAGTACTTC. It codes for CASSPNRGQETQYF.

The chain employs TRBV30 and TRBJ2-2, with D possibly matching TRBD2 (6 bases). Trimming cost V 3 bases and J 2 bases, with 10 bases left between them. Germline V gene data show CDR1 as GTSNPN and CDR2 as SVGIG (reference sequence). The CDR3 extends over 14 amino acids. The CDR3 here is CAWRTRVNTGELFF. In DNA, the CDR3 is TGTGCCTGGAGGACTAGGGTAAACACCGGGGAGCTGTTTTTT.

J is TRBJ1-4 and V is TRBV29-1, with unresolved D. V lost 0 bases and J lost 8, with 13 bases in between. The CDR3 length is 14 residues. Germline CDR1 is SQVTM and CDR2 is ANQGSEA. The CDR3 nucleotides read TGCAGCGTTGAAGAAACCGGGCCCGACGAAAAACTGTTTTTT. Residues: CSVEETGPDEKLFF.

This chain uses TRBV7-2 with TRBJ1-1, with TRBD1 matching 7 bases. The germline V gene encodes CDR1 SGHTA and CDR2 FQGNSA. V lost 3 bases and J lost 0; bases outside the gene matches: 4. The CDR3 contains 15 residues. The CDR3 DNA reads as TGTGCCAGCAGCTTGATAGGACAGGTGAACACTGAAGCTTTCTTT. It encodes CASSLIGQVNTEAFF.

The J gene is TRBJ2-2, the V gene TRBV6-9; no definite D call. The CDR3 totals 12 residues. CDR1 is MNHGY and CDR2 is SVAAGI in the germline V gene. V was trimmed by 3 bases and J by 4 bases, leaving 3 bases between them. The CDR3 sequence is CASSYVTGELFF. CDR3 in DNA: TGTGCCAGCAGTTACGTCACCGGGGAGCTGTTTTTT.

The chain recombines TRBV29-1 with TRBJ2-5; TRBD2 matches at 12 bases. The CDR3 runs 13 residues. The V and J ends lost 6 bases and 5 bases, in that order; junction bases with no gene match: 4. Germline assignment: CDR1 SQVTM and CDR2 ANQGSEA. CDR3 DNA: TGCAGCGTCGCGGGACTAGCGGGCGAGACCCAGTACTTC. Translation gives CSVAGLAGETQYF.

The rearrangement joins TRBV7-6 to TRBJ1-4, with TRBD1 as a possible D gene (6 bases). From germline, CDR1 is SGHVS and CDR2 FNYEAQ. V was pared by 4 bases and J by 8 bases, with 11 bases between. The length of the CDR3 is 13 residues. In DNA, the CDR3 is TGTGCCAGCAGCTCATGGAGGGGGGAAAAACTGTTTTTT. Protein sequence: CASSSWRGEKLFF.

The V and J genes are TRBV2 and TRBJ1-1, with D possibly matching TRBD1 (5 bases). The V end was cut by 6 bases, the J end by 8 bases, with 19 bases between. Germline lookup yields CDR1 SNHLY and CDR2 FYNNEI. The CDR3 contains 14 residues. The CDR3 DNA reads as TGTGCCAGCAGATCGAGCACAGGTGGTGAGGAAGCTTTCTTT. It encodes CASRSSTGGEEAFF.